A selection of T cell receptor beta chains follows, all from one sample in a study of cytomegalovirus exposure and HLA in healthy donors. Method: immunoSEQ multiplex PCR; TCRdb's copy keeps in-frame clones and lacks some. The sample comprises around 100,000 clones, roughly 69% of which are singletons, and about 2% rests with the top ten. The specimen sequenced was PBMCs. The receptor set was obtained from a woman aged 30 to 39 in good health and CMV-seronegative. Each CDR3 is given with its conserved first and last residue. A D gene is named only where the DNA matches it firmly. Size tells how often a clone was seen (once, few, many) or the class of an expanded clone, and some rows leave it out.

CDR3nt	CDR3aa	abundance	v_gene	j_gene	d_gene
TGTGCCAGCAGCTTCGTCAGGGCTAGCGGAAGCAATGAGCAGTTCTTC	CASSFVRASGSNEQFF	.	TRBV7-6	TRBJ2-1	TRBD2
TGTGCCAGCAGTCCTACCTACGAGCAGTACTTC	CASSPTYEQYF	.	TRBV2	TRBJ2-7	.
TGTGCCAGCAGCCCGCGGGGGACAGGGCCCTACGAGCAGTACTTC	CASSPRGTGPYEQYF	once	TRBV9	TRBJ2-7	TRBD1
TGTGCCAGCAGCTTAGGACCCGGAGGTAGCGGGAGAATTTACAATGAGCAGTTCTTC	CASSLGPGGSGRIYNEQFF	few	TRBV13	TRBJ2-1	TRBD2
TGTGCCAGCGGCCCGGGACATACCTACGAGCAGTACTTC	CASGPGHTYEQYF	.	TRBV28	TRBJ2-7	.
TGTACCAGCAGCCAAAAGTCTAGCGTACTCACAGATACGCAGTATTTT	CTSSQKSSVLTDTQYF	.	TRBV7-9	TRBJ2-3	.
TGTGCCAGCAGTGAGTTATACGAGCAGTACTTC	CASSELYEQYF	.	TRBV2	TRBJ2-7	.
TGTGCCAGCAGCTGGATGACTAGCGGGAGTCTTGAGACCCAGTACTTC	CASSWMTSGSLETQYF	.	TRBV5-6	TRBJ2-5	TRBD2
TGCGCCAGCAGCCAAGACGGAACAGGGGCAGATACGCAGTATTTT	CASSQDGTGADTQYF	.	TRBV4-3	TRBJ2-3	TRBD1
TGCGCCAGCAGCTCCCAACCGGGACAGGGGACCGGTGGCTACACCTTC	CASSSQPGQGTGGYTF	few	TRBV5-1	TRBJ1-2	TRBD1
TGTGCCAGCAGTTTAGGACTAGCGGGAGTTGAGGAAAACATTCAGTACTTC	CASSLGLAGVEENIQYF	.	TRBV27	TRBJ2-4	TRBD2
TGTGCCACCAGCCCGGGTCCGGCGGAAAACACCATATATTTT	CATSPGPAENTIYF	once	TRBV15	TRBJ1-3	.
TGCAGCGTTGGCGCGGCAACTCCTGAGCAGTACTTC	CSVGAATPEQYF	.	TRBV29-1	TRBJ2-7	.
TGTGCCAGTAACGGTAACGGGGAGCTGTTTTTT	CASNGNGELFF	.	TRBV19	TRBJ2-2	.
TGTGCCAGCAGTAAGGACTACACCGGGGAGCTGTTTTTT	CASSKDYTGELFF	few	TRBV6-4	TRBJ2-2	.
TGTGCCAGCAGCCCCGGACTAGCGGCTAACAATGAGCAGTTCTTC	CASSPGLAANNEQFF	once	TRBV5-6	TRBJ2-1	TRBD2
TGTGCCAGTAAACGACTATTCGGGGGTAGCAATCAGCCCCAGCATTTT	CASKRLFGGSNQPQHF	.	TRBV27	TRBJ1-5	.
TGTGCCAGCAGCTTAGGCGGGGGGGGGTACAATGAGCAGTTCTTC	CASSLGGGGYNEQFF	.	TRBV7-9	TRBJ2-1	TRBD2
TGTGCCAGCAGTTACTCGACAGCTTCTTATAATTCACCCCTCCACTTT	CASSYSTASYNSPLHF	.	TRBV6-5	TRBJ1-6	.
TGTGCCAGCAGTGAAGCTAGCGGGAGTCCAGATACGCAGTATTTT	CASSEASGSPDTQYF	.	TRBV6-1	TRBJ2-3	TRBD2
TGTGCCAGTAGTACGAGCGGGGTTGGGGCCAACGTCCTGACTTTC	CASSTSGVGANVLTF	.	TRBV19	TRBJ2-6	TRBD2
TGTGCCAGCAGTTATCGGGAGATAGGCTACGAGCAGTACTTC	CASSYREIGYEQYF	.	TRBV27	TRBJ2-7	.
TGCGCCAGCAGCTTGGTTGGGAGCTCTGGAAACACCATATATTTT	CASSLVGSSGNTIYF	once	TRBV5-1	TRBJ1-3	.
TGCGCCAGCAGCGAAACCGGGACAGGTTCCTACGAGCAGTACTTC	CASSETGTGSYEQYF	.	TRBV5-1	TRBJ2-7	TRBD1
TGTGCCAGCAGCTCTCCCGGGTCTGGACAGAGTAACTATGGCTACACCTTC	CASSSPGSGQSNYGYTF	.	TRBV28	TRBJ1-2	.
TGTGCCAGCAGCCCCAAGGCGGCGTCTCCCTACGAGCAGTACTTC	CASSPKAASPYEQYF	few	TRBV9	TRBJ2-7	.
TGTGCCAGCAGCGTAGAATTAGATTCCTACGAGCAGTACTTC	CASSVELDSYEQYF	.	TRBV9	TRBJ2-7	.
TGCAGCGTCGCGGACAATGAGCAGTTCTTC	CSVADNEQFF	.	TRBV29-1	TRBJ2-1	.
TGTGCCAGCAGCAGCGGGAGCTCCTACAATGAGCAGTTCTTC	CASSSGSSYNEQFF	.	TRBV11-2	TRBJ2-1	TRBD2
TGTGCCAGCAGTCCCGACAGGGTTTGGGAGACCCAGTACTTC	CASSPDRVWETQYF	.	TRBV28	TRBJ2-5	TRBD1
TGCGCCAGCAGCAAGGGGGACAACTCCTACGAGCAGTACTTC	CASSKGDNSYEQYF	.	TRBV5-1	TRBJ2-7	.
TGTGCCAGCAGTACCCCGACAGGGGTGAACACTGAAGCTTTCTTT	CASSTPTGVNTEAFF	.	TRBV28	TRBJ1-1	TRBD1
TGTGCCAGCAGCCCCGGGACTAGCGGCTACAATGGGCAGTTCTTC	CASSPGTSGYNGQFF	.	TRBV2	TRBJ2-1	TRBD2
TGCGCCAGCAGCCAAGAGCTAGCGGGTTTTGAGACCCAGTACTTC	CASSQELAGFETQYF	.	TRBV4-3	TRBJ2-5	TRBD2
TGTGCAAGTCGCTTGAGGACTAGCGGATTCCAAGAGACCCAGTACTTC	CASRLRTSGFQETQYF	.	TRBV12-2	TRBJ2-5	.
TGTGCCAGCCAGGACAGGGTGCAACAGCCCCAGCATTTT	CASQDRVQQPQHF	.	TRBV2	TRBJ1-5	TRBD1
TGTGCCAGCAGTTTATGGACTAGCGGGAGCTATAACAATGAGCGGTTCTTC	CASSLWTSGSYNNERFF	.	TRBV28	TRBJ2-1	TRBD2
TGTGCCAGCAGTGCGAGGGGGGGAGGGGCCAACGTCCTGACTTTC	CASSARGGGANVLTF	.	TRBV6-1	TRBJ2-6	.
TGTGCCAGCAGTTCCCCCTATGCGGACTCCTACAATGAGCAGTTCTTC	CASSSPYADSYNEQFF	few	TRBV28	TRBJ2-1	.
TGCGCCAGCAGCCCTGATAGGGGGAGCAATCAGCCCCAGCATTTT	CASSPDRGSNQPQHF	once	TRBV4-3	TRBJ1-5	.
TGTGCCAGCAGTGATGGACAGCTGAACACTGAAGCTTTCTTT	CASSDGQLNTEAFF	.	TRBV27	TRBJ1-1	.
TGTGCCAGCAGTTTATCGGGCGTACTTCCCGGGGAGCTGTTTTTT	CASSLSGVLPGELFF	.	TRBV27	TRBJ2-2	.
TGTGCCAGCAGTTTGCAGGGCTCTGGAAACACCATATATTTT	CASSLQGSGNTIYF	.	TRBV27	TRBJ1-3	.
TGTGCCATACGTTCGGGGTGGGGTTGGGAAAAACTGTTTTTT	CAIRSGWGWEKLFF	.	TRBV25-1	TRBJ1-4	.
TGCGCCAGCAGCCCCGGAATGGGCAGGGACACTGAAGCTTTCTTT	CASSPGMGRDTEAFF	.	TRBV4-1	TRBJ1-1	.
TGTGCCAGCAGTTTACCAGACAGGATTGGAAACACCATATATTTT	CASSLPDRIGNTIYF	.	TRBV28	TRBJ1-3	.
TGTGCCAGCAGTTGTACACAGGGGAGCTCCTACGAGCAGTACTTC	CASSCTQGSSYEQYF	.	TRBV6-9	TRBJ2-7	TRBD1
TGTGCCAGCAGAAAGGACACCTCTAACTATGGCTACACCTTC	CASRKDTSNYGYTF	.	TRBV9	TRBJ1-2	.
TGCGCCAGCAGCTTACAGGGGGCTAAGACTGAAGCTTTCTTT	CASSLQGAKTEAFF	.	TRBV5-1	TRBJ1-1	TRBD1
TGTGCCAGCAGCTTGGTAGAAAATGAGCAGTTCTTC	CASSLVENEQFF	.	TRBV5-6	TRBJ2-1	.
TGTGCCAGCAGCTATTCCCTAGTTTATGGCTACACCTTC	CASSYSLVYGYTF	.	TRBV7-8	TRBJ1-2	.
TGTGCCTGGAGTGTACAGCGGACGAGCTACACCTTC	CAWSVQRTSYTF	.	TRBV30	TRBJ1-2	.
TGTGCCAGCAGTTACCTAGGACTAGCGGGACCACCAAGCTCCTACAATGAGCAGTTCTTC	CASSYLGLAGPPSSYNEQFF	.	TRBV6-7	TRBJ2-1	TRBD2